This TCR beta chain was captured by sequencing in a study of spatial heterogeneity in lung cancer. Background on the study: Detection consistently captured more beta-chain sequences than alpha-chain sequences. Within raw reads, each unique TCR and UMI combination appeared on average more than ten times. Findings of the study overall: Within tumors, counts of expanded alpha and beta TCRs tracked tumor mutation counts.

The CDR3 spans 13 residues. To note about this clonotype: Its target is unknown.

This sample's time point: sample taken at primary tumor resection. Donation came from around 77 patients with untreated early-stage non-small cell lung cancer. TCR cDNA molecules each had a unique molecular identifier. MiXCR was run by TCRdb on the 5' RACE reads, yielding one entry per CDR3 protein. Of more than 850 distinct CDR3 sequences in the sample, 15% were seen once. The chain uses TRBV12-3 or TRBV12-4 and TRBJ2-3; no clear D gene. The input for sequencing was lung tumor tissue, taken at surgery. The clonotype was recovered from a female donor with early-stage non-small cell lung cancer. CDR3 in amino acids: CATKDGSTDTQYF. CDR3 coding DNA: TGTGCTACAAAGGACGGAAGCACAGATACGCAGTATTTT.